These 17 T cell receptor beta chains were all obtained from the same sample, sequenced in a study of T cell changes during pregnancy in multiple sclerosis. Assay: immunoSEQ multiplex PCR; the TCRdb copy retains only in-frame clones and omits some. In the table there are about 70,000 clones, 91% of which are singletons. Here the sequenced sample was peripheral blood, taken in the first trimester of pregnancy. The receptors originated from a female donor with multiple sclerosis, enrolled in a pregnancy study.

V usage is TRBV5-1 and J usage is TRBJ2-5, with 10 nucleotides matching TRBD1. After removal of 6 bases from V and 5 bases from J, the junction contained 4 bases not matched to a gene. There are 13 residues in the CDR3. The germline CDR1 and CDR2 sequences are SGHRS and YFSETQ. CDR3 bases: TGCGCCAGCAAAGGACAGGGGGGGGAGACCCAGTACTTC. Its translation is CASKGQGGETQYF.

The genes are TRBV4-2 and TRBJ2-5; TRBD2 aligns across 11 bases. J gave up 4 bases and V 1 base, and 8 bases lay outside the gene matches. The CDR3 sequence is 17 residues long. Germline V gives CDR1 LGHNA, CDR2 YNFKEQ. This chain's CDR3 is CASSQGSGGAPSETQYF. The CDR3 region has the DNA TGTGCCAGCAGCCAAGGTAGCGGGGGGGCTCCTTCAGAGACCCAGTACTTC.

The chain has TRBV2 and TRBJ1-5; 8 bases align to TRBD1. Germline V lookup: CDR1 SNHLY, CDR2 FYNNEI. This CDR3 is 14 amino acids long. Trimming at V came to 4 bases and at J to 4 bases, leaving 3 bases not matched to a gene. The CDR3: CASSADRDNQPQHF. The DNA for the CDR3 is TGTGCCAGCAGTGCGGACAGGGATAATCAGCCCCAGCATTTT.

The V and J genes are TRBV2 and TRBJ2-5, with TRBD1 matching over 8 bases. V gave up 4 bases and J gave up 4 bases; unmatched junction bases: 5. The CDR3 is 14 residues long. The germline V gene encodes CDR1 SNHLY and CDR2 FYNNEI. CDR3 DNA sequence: TGTGCCAGCAGTGTTTCTACAGGGGGAGAGACCCAGTACTTC. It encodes CASSVSTGGETQYF.

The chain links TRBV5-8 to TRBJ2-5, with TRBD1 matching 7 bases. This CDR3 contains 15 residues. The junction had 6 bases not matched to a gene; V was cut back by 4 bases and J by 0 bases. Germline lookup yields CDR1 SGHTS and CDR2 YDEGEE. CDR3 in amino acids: CASSPGQLYQETQYF. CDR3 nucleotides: TGTGCCAGCAGCCCGGGACAGCTATACCAAGAGACCCAGTACTTC.

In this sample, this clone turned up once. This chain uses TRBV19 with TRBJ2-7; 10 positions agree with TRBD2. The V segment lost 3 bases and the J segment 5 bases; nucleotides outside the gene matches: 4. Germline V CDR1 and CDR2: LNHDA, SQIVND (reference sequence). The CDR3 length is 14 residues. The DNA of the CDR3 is TGTGCCAGTAGTATGAGAGCGGGAGGGAACGAGCAGTACTTC. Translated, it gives CASSMRAGGNEQYF.

The CDR3: CASSPNQGADNQPQHF. CDR3 nucleotide sequence: TGTGCCAGCAGTCCTAATCAGGGGGCGGACAATCAGCCCCAGCATTTT. This chain links TRBV28 with TRBJ1-5; the match to TRBD1 covers 8 bases. Germline values: CDR1 MDHEN, CDR2 SYDVKM. V lost 5 bases and J lost 3; bases outside the gene matches: 9. The CDR3 extends over 16 amino acids.

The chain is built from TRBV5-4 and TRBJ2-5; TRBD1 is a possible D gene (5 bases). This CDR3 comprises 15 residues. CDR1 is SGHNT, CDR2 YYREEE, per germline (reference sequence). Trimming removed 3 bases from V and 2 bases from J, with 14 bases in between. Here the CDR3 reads CASSWDGKGQETQYF. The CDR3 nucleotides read TGTGCCAGCAGCTGGGATGGGAAGGGGCAAGAGACCCAGTACTTC. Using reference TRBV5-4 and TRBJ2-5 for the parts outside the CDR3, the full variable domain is ETGVTQSPTHLIKTRGQQVTLRCSSQSGHNTVSWYQQALGQGPQFIFQYYREEENGRGNFPPRFSGLQFPNYSSELNVNALELDDSALYLCASSWDGKGQETQYFGPGTRLLVL.

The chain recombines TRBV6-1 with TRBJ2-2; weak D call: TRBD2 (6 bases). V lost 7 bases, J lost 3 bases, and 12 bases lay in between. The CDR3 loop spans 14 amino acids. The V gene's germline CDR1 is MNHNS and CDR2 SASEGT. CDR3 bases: TGTGCCAGCATCCGGGGGACGGACACCGGGGAGCTGTTTTTT. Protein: CASIRGTDTGELFF.

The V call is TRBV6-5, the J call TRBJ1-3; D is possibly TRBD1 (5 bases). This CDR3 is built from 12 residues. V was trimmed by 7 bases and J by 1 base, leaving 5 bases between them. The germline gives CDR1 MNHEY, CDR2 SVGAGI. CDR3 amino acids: CASTGSGNTIYF. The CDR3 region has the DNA TGTGCCAGCACAGGGTCTGGAAACACCATATATTTT.

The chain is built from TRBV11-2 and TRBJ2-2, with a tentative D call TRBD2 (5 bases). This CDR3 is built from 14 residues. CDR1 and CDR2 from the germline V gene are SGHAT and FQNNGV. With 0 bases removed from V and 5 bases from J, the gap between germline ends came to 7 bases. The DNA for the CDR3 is TGTGCCAGCAGCTTAGAACCGGGGACCGGGGAGCTGTTTTTT. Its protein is CASSLEPGTGELFF.

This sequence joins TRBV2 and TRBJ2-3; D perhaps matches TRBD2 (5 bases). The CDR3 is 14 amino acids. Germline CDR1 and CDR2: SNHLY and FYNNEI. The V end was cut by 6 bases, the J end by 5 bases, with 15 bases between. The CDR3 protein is CASRIDGGRDTQYF. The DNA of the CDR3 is TGTGCCAGCAGGATTGACGGAGGCAGAGATACGCAGTATTTT.

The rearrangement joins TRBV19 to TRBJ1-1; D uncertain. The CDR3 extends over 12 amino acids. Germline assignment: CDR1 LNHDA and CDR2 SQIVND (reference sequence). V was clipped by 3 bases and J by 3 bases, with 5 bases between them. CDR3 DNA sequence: TGTGCCAGTAGTATCCCCGACACTGAAGCTTTCTTT. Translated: CASSIPDTEAFF. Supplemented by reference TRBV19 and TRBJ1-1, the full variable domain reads DGGITQSPKYLFRKEGQNVTLSCEQNLNHDAMYWYRQDPGQGLRLIYYSQIVNDFQKGDIAEGYSVSREKKESFPLTVTSAQKNPTAFYLCASSIPDTEAFFGQGTRLTVV.

In DNA form, the CDR3 reads TGTGCCAGCAGTTCGTCCCTAGCGGGGGAGGCCGAGCAGTACTTC. Protein sequence: CASSSSLAGEAEQYF. The rearrangement joins TRBV6-6 to TRBJ2-7, with 10 positions matching TRBD2. Looked up from germline, CDR1 is MNHNY and CDR2 is SVGAGI (reference sequence). The CDR3 loop spans 15 amino acids. V dropped 4 bases and J dropped 6; count of bases not matched to a gene: 9.

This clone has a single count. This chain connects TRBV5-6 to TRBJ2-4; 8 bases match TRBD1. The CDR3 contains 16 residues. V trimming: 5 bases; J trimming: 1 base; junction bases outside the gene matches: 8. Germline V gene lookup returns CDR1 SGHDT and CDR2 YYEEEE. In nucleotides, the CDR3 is TGTGCCAGCAGGGAAACAGGGGGGAAGGCCAAAAACATTCAGTACTTC. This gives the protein CASRETGGKAKNIQYF.

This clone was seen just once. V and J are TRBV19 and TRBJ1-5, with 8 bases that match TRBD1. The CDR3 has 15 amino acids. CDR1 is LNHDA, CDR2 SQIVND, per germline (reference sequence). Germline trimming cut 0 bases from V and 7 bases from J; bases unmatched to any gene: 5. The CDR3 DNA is TGTGCCAGTAGTATAGATCGACAGGGGCGGCAGCCCCAGCATTTT. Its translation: CASSIDRQGRQPQHF.

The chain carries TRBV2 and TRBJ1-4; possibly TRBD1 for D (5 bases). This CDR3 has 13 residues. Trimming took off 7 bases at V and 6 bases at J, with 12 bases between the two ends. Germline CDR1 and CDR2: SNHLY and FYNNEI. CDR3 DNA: TGTGCCAGCAACCAGGACACCCATGAAAAACTGTTTTTT. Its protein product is CASNQDTHEKLFF.